The 23 T cell receptor beta chains given below trace back to one sample, sequenced in a study of monozygotic twins with inflammatory bowel disease. TCRdb re-called the 5' RACE reads; one entry per CDR3 protein, DNA not given. This table lists 200,000 to 250,000 distinct CDR3 sequences. The sample comprised blood. These TCRs come from a human donor with ulcerative colitis or Crohn's disease, or a healthy co-twin of an affected twin (not recorded which).

The J gene is TRBJ2-2, the V gene TRBV4-1. In germline, CDR1 is MGHRA, CDR2 YSYEKL. The CDR3 runs to 13 residues. CDR3 loop: CASSQDYTGELFF.

This chain uses TRBV19 with TRBJ1-5. This CDR3 is 14 amino acids long. Germline V lookup: CDR1 LNHDA, CDR2 SQIVND (reference sequence). Here the CDR3 reads CASRSGMAGQPQHF.

The chain employs TRBV18 and TRBJ1-4; TCRdb outputs TRBD1, but without DNA this stays unchecked. From germline, CDR1 is KGHSH and CDR2 LQKENI. The CDR3 runs 16 residues. The CDR3: CASSPVAGTANEKLFF.

The chain combines TRBV12-3 or TRBV12-4 with TRBJ1-1. CDR3 length: 11 residues. The CDR3 sequence: CATGRDTEAFF.

This rearrangement joins TRBV4-1 to TRBJ2-7. The CDR3 runs to 14 residues. The germline gives CDR1 MGHRA, CDR2 YSYEKL. The CDR3 loop is CASSPTFGSYEQYF.

The CDR3: CASSQEGPRAAGYTF. V and J are TRBV3-1 and TRBJ1-2. CDR3 length equals 15 residues. Germline lookup yields CDR1 LGHDT and CDR2 YNNKEL (reference sequence).

CDR3 amino acids: CASSPRGGNTEAFF. The chain carries TRBV12-3 or TRBV12-4 and TRBJ1-1; there is no DNA to check the TCRdb D call of TRBD1. CDR3 length equals 14 residues.

This sequence joins TRBV5-4 and TRBJ2-1; TCRdb names TRBD1, which stays unverified in the absence of DNA. The CDR3 is 13 amino acids. Per germline, CDR1 SGHNT and CDR2 YYREEE (reference sequence). CDR3 amino acids: CASSPGRINEQFF.

This chain connects TRBV9 to TRBJ1-1. Germline V gene sequence: CDR1 SGDLS, CDR2 YYNGEE. This CDR3 is 12 amino acids long. The CDR3 loop is CASSGGNTEAFF.

The chain uses TRBV11-2 and TRBJ2-5; TCRdb calls TRBD2, which cannot be checked without DNA. This CDR3 spans 14 amino acids. Per germline, CDR1 SGHAT and CDR2 FQNNGV. This CDR3 reads CASGPTSGEETQYF. The entire variable domain, with the rest obtained from reference TRBV11-2 and TRBJ2-5, is as follows: EAGVAQSPRYKIIEKRQSVAFWCNPISGHATLYWYQQILGQGPKLLIQFQNNGVVDDSQLPKDRFSAERLKGVDSTLKIQPAKLEDSAVYLCASGPTSGEETQYFGPGTRLLVL.

This chain connects TRBV24-1 to TRBJ2-5; TCRdb's assignment of TRBD1 cannot be checked, as there is no DNA. The V gene's germline CDR1 is KGHDR and CDR2 SFDVKD. There are 12 residues in the CDR3. This CDR3 reads CAIGTVGETQYF.

The V gene is TRBV4-1, the J gene TRBJ2-3; lacking DNA, the TRBD1 call made by TCRdb goes unchecked. CDR1 is MGHRA, CDR2 YSYEKL, per germline. The CDR3 extends over 14 amino acids. CDR3 in amino acids: CASSRSPGADTQYF.

The CDR3 sequence: CASRGMLQPQHF. The chain couples TRBV5-8 to TRBJ1-5. Germline V gene data show CDR1 as SGHTS and CDR2 as YDEGEE. The CDR3 consists of 12 residues.

The chain links TRBV20-1 to TRBJ1-1; without DNA, the TCRdb call of TRBD1 cannot be checked. CDR1 and CDR2 (germline): DFQATT, SNEGSKA (reference sequence). This CDR3 contains 14 residues. CDR3 residues: CSARVGQGRLKAFF.

Here the CDR3 reads CASSRQGFSGYTF. The chain uses TRBV12-3 or TRBV12-4 and TRBJ1-2; TCRdb outputs TRBD1, but without DNA this stays unchecked. This CDR3 contains 13 residues.

V usage is TRBV18 and J usage is TRBJ2-3; TCRdb designates TRBD1, a call that cannot be tested without DNA. Looked up from germline, CDR1 is KGHSH and CDR2 is LQKENI. The CDR3 has 16 amino acids. CDR3 loop: CASSPRRQKGSDTQYF.

CDR3 in amino acids: CSVGTQLSYEQYF. V gene TRBV29-1 combines with J gene TRBJ2-7; the D call of TRBD1 rests on TCRdb alone, since no DNA is present to check it. Germline-derived CDR1 and CDR2 are SQVTM and ANQGSEA. The CDR3 loop spans 13 amino acids.

The rearrangement uses TRBV12-3 or TRBV12-4 and TRBJ1-1; TCRdb indicates TRBD1, and absent DNA this call remains unverified. The CDR3 extends over 12 amino acids. The CDR3 sequence: CASNARSQGAFF.

V usage is TRBV6-1 and J usage is TRBJ1-5; absent DNA, TCRdb's TRBD1 call cannot be checked. The CDR3 is 12 residues long. CDR1 is MNHNS, CDR2 SASEGT, per germline. CDR3 region: CASMGVGQPQHF.

This chain joins TRBV7-9 and TRBJ2-2; no DNA is available, so the TRBD2 call from TCRdb remains unchecked. Germline CDR1 is SEHNR and CDR2 is FQNEAQ (reference sequence). The length of the CDR3 is 14 residues. CDR3 amino acids: CASNTSGHTGELFF.

The genes are TRBV20-1 and TRBJ1-2; TCRdb gives TRBD1 as the D gene, but with no DNA this cannot be confirmed. The germline gives CDR1 DFQATT, CDR2 SNEGSKA (reference sequence). There are 20 residues in the CDR3. The CDR3 sequence: CSARDSIMSDSLKFNYGYTF.

The gene calls are TRBV7-9 and TRBJ1-5. CDR1 is SEHNR, CDR2 FQNEAQ, per germline (reference sequence). The CDR3 is 15 amino acids. The CDR3 region is CTSSLGRESNQPQHF.

This sequence joins TRBV19 and TRBJ1-1; TCRdb names TRBD1, which stays unverified in the absence of DNA. CDR1 and CDR2 (germline): LNHDA, SQIVND (reference sequence). The CDR3 has 15 residues. The CDR3 loop reads CASSSPQGMNTEAFF.